This is a list of T cell receptor beta chains from one sample in a study of T cell responses to AZD1222 COVID-19 vaccine. Sequenced by immunoSEQ multiplex PCR; TCRdb stores in-frame clones only, minus some. The sample yields fewer than 150,000 clones, around 90% seen once. Here the sequenced sample was peripheral blood, taken on day 0 of AZD1222 vaccination. These receptors all stem from an adult in good health. Each CDR3 is given with its conserved first and last residue. D genes are given only for firm matches. For some rows the clone size is stated as once, few or many, or as a class when expanded; others skip it.

>-|10|-|TRBJ1-2|TRBV20-1
TGCAGTGCTGCACAGGATGGCTACACCTTC
CSAAQDGYTF
>-|15|-|TRBJ1-2|TRBV14
TGTGCCAGCAGCCAAGAACAGTCTCCTAACTATGGCTACACCTTC
CASSQEQSPNYGYTF
>-|13|-|TRBJ1-1|TRBV3-1/TRBV3-2
TGTGCCAGCAGCCAAGGGGCGGACACTGAAGCTTTCTTT
CASSQGADTEAFF
>-|13|-|TRBJ1-4|TRBV27
TGTGCCAGCAGTTGGAGGGAGGGTGAAAAACTGTTTTTT
CASSWREGEKLFF
>-|16|TRBD1|TRBJ1-1|TRBV5-4
TGTGCCAGCAGCTCGGGGACAGGGGGTCTGGGTGCTGAAGCTTTCTTT
CASSSGTGGLGAEAFF
>-|11|-|TRBJ1-5|TRBV6-1
TGTGCCAGCAGTGAATCTGGGCCCCAGCATTTT
CASSESGPQHF
>-|13|-|TRBJ1-1|TRBV5-6
TGTGCCAGCAGTATTGGTCGAGGAACTGAAGCTTTCTTT
CASSIGRGTEAFF
>-|15|TRBD1|TRBJ2-2|TRBV6-2/TRBV6-3
TGTGCCAGCAGTTACACAGACAGGGTGACCGGGGAGCTGTTTTTT
CASSYTDRVTGELFF
>-|13|-|TRBJ1-2|TRBV15
TGTGCCACCAGCAGAGGGGGGGCTTATGGCTACACCTTC
CATSRGGAYGYTF
>-|16|-|TRBJ1-5|TRBV18
TGTGCCAGCTCACCTTCGGGCCAACGATGGGGGCAGCCCCAGCATTTT
CASSPSGQRWGQPQHF
>-|12|-|TRBJ1-4|TRBV6-5
TGTGCCAGCAGGCTGTTGTATCGAAAACTGTTTTTT
CASRLLYRKLFF
>few|14|-|TRBJ1-2|TRBV4-1
TGCGCCAGCAGCCCTTCCGGGACGGACTATGGCTACACCTTC
CASSPSGTDYGYTF
>-|16|TRBD2|TRBJ2-7|TRBV5-4
TGTGCCAGCAGCGTGAATAGCGGGGGGGCCGCGTACGAGCAGTACTTC
CASSVNSGGAAYEQYF